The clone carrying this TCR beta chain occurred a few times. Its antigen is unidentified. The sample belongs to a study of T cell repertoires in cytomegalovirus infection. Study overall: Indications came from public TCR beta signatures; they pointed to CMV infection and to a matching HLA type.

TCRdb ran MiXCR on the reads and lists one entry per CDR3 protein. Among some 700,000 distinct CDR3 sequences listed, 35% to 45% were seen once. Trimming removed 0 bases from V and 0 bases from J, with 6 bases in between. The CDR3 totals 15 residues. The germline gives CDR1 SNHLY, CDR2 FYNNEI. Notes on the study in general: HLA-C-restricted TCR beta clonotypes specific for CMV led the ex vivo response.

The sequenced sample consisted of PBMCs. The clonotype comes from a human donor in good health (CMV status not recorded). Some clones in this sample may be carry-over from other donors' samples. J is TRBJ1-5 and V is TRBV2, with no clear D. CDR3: CASSEAGNSNQPQHF. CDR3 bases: TGTGCCAGCAGTGAAGCCGGGAATAGCAATCAGCCCCAGCATTTT.